Below are 26 T cell receptor beta chains sequenced from a single sample in a study of blood T cell repertoires in COVID-19. The table came from immunoSEQ multiplex PCR; TCRdb's copy has only in-frame clones and leaves some out. The data hold 250,000 to 400,000 clones, with 90% observed a single time. The sequenced sample consisted of peripheral blood. These receptors were collected from a woman aged 25 to 39 with COVID-19, enrolled during active disease.

The chain has TRBV3-1 (or the pseudogene TRBV3-2) and TRBJ1-2, with TRBD1 matching over 11 bases. The CDR3 spans 15 residues. Losses at the gene ends were 3 bases for V and 8 bases for J; bases not matched to a gene: 8. Germline V gene lookup returns CDR1 LGHDT and CDR2 YNNKEL (reference sequence). The CDR3 sequence: CASSHMGQGGRGYTF. The DNA of the CDR3 is TGTGCCAGCAGCCACATGGGACAGGGGGGACGCGGCTACACCTTC.

This rearrangement joins TRBV9 to TRBJ2-3; 8 bases map to TRBD2. With 0 bases clipped from V and 6 bases from J, the junction kept 15 bases outside the gene matches. The germline CDR1 and CDR2 sequences are SGDLS and YYNGEE. This CDR3 region has 18 residues. The CDR3 DNA reads TGTGCCAGCAGCGTAGGATGGGCAGCGGGAGAATCTGTGGATACGCAGTATTTT. Translation: CASSVGWAAGESVDTQYF.

This clone is a singleton in its sample. The chain carries TRBV5-6 and TRBJ2-1; D is perhaps TRBD2 (6 bases). The V gene's germline CDR1 is SGHDT and CDR2 YYEEEE. V lost 5 bases and J lost 10, with 10 bases in between. The CDR3 spans 11 residues. The DNA of the CDR3 is TGTGCCAGCAGGGGGGGAGTAGAGCAGTTCTTC. The encoded protein is CASRGGVEQFF.

This clone showed up just once. The V gene is TRBV11-2, the J gene TRBJ1-2; D gene unclear. The CDR3 runs to 15 residues. V shed 5 bases and J shed 4 bases, with 17 bases lying between them. Germline CDR1 SGHAT, CDR2 FQNNGV. The CDR3 region has the DNA TGTGCCAGCAGCCCCCCGGCCGGGGTCCTCTATGGCTACACCTTC. Translation gives CASSPPAGVLYGYTF.

Only one count was recorded for this clone. This chain links TRBV15 with TRBJ2-7, with 11 bases aligning to TRBD2. This CDR3 contains 16 residues. Unmatched junction bases numbered 6, after V lost 0 bases and J lost 5 bases. Germline CDR1 and CDR2: LNHNV and YYDKDF (reference sequence). The CDR3 loop is CATSRDTSGSAHEQYF. CDR3 sequence (DNA): TGTGCCACCAGCAGAGATACTAGCGGGAGCGCCCACGAGCAGTACTTC. The whole variable domain, filled in from reference TRBV15 and TRBJ2-7, reads DAMVIQNPRYQVTQFGKPVTLSCSQTLNHNVMYWYQQKSSQAPKLLFHYYDKDFNNEADTPDNFQSRRPNTSFCFLDIRSPGLGDTAMYLCATSRDTSGSAHEQYFGPGTRLTVT.

The chain links TRBV5-1 to TRBJ1-4; no clear D gene. The CDR3 spans 14 residues. Germline CDR1 reads SGHRS; CDR2 reads YFSETQ. V gave up 4 bases and J gave up 4 bases, with 11 bases separating them. As DNA, the CDR3 is TGCGCCAGCAGCCCCCGACTTTTTAATGAAAAACTGTTTTTT. Amino acids: CASSPRLFNEKLFF.

The genes are TRBV6-5 and TRBJ2-3, with TRBD2 as a possible D gene (6 bases). The ends were cut back, 4 bases at V and 2 bases at J, with 13 bases in the middle. This CDR3 has 15 residues. The germline V gene has CDR1 MNHEY and CDR2 SVGAGI. The CDR3 DNA is TGTGCCAGCAGTTTCTCAGGGAGGACCACAGATACGCAGTATTTT. Amino acid sequence: CASSFSGRTTDTQYF.

The V gene is TRBV12-5, the J gene TRBJ2-3, with TRBD1 matching over 10 bases. This CDR3 spans 15 amino acids. CDR1 LGHNT and CDR2 FRNRAP come from the germline V gene. After removal of 5 bases from V and 4 bases from J, the junction contained 6 bases not matched to a gene. The CDR3 region is CASGHGQGVADTQYF. The CDR3 region has the DNA TGTGCTAGTGGTCATGGACAGGGGGTTGCAGATACGCAGTATTTT.

This sequence joins TRBV27 and TRBJ2-7; 8 bases match TRBD2. The CDR3 loop spans 16 amino acids. Germline V gives CDR1 MNHEY, CDR2 SMNVEV (reference sequence). V was clipped by 3 bases and J by 1 base; unmatched bases: 8. CDR3 DNA: TGTGCCAGCAGTTTTGGGGCTAGCGGGTTGTCCTACGAGCAGTACTTC. It encodes CASSFGASGLSYEQYF.

The chain has TRBV27 and TRBJ1-2; D is unclear. Trimming stripped 3 bases from V and 4 bases from J, with 15 bases between. This CDR3 has 15 residues. Germline V gives CDR1 MNHEY, CDR2 SMNVEV (reference sequence). CDR3 amino acids: CASSFSGGHLYGYTF. In DNA form, the CDR3 reads TGTGCCAGCAGTTTTAGTGGTGGGCACCTCTATGGCTACACCTTC.

The rearrangement links TRBV19 to TRBJ2-7; 14 positions agree with TRBD2. The CDR3 loop spans 14 amino acids. Germline V gene sequence: CDR1 LNHDA, CDR2 SQIVND (reference sequence). After removal of 4 bases from V and 9 bases from J, the junction contained 5 bases not matched to a gene. CDR3 DNA sequence: TGTGCCAGTAGTACGGGACTAGCGGGAGTTGGGCAGTACTTC. Protein: CASSTGLAGVGQYF.

The chain uses TRBV5-4 and TRBJ2-5, with 11 bases identical to TRBD2. This CDR3 is built from 15 residues. CDR1 SGHNT and CDR2 YYREEE come from the germline V gene (reference sequence). Trimming cost V 0 bases and J 5 bases; bases outside gene matches: 3. CDR3 loop: CASSLVAGGPETQYF. The CDR3 DNA follows: TGTGCCAGCAGCTTGGTAGCGGGAGGGCCGGAGACCCAGTACTTC.

The chain links TRBV3-1 (or the pseudogene TRBV3-2) to TRBJ1-1; a weak D match, TRBD1 (6 bases). CDR1 and CDR2 from the germline V gene are LGHDT and YNNKEL (reference sequence). Trimming left V 4 bases short and J 1 base short, with 10 bases between. The CDR3 runs to 14 residues. CDR3 sequence (DNA): TGTGCCAGCAGCCGGAGAGGGGGGAACACTGAAGCTTTCTTT. Its protein is CASSRRGGNTEAFF.

The V and J genes are TRBV4-1 and TRBJ2-7; 9 nucleotides line up with TRBD2. V lost 2 bases, J lost 4 bases, and 6 bases stayed unmatched. Germline CDR1 reads MGHRA; CDR2 reads YSYEKL. This CDR3 spans 15 amino acids. The CDR3 region is CASSQPGLAPYEQYF. CDR3 DNA sequence: TGCGCCAGCAGCCAACCGGGACTAGCACCATACGAGCAGTACTTC.

This clone was recorded at least ten times. The rearrangement links TRBV4-2 to TRBJ1-1; D possibly corresponds to TRBD1 (6 bases). This CDR3 is 13 amino acids long. The V end lost 0 bases, the J end lost 7 bases, and 9 bases lay between the germline ends. Germline CDR1 is LGHNA and CDR2 is YNFKEQ. The CDR3 nucleotides read TGTGCCAGCAGCCAAGAGGGACACCTTGAAGCTTTCTTT. This translates into CASSQEGHLEAFF.

V usage is TRBV5-1 and J usage is TRBJ2-1; 7 nucleotides agree with TRBD2. Germline assignment: CDR1 SGHRS and CDR2 YFSETQ. There are 14 residues in the CDR3. Trimming at V came to 6 bases and at J to 8 bases, leaving 11 bases not matched to a gene. Here the CDR3 DNA reads TGCGCCAGCAAAGAAGGCGGACTAGGCGATGAGCAGTTCTTC. Translated, it gives CASKEGGLGDEQFF.

This chain joins TRBV5-6 and TRBJ2-7; 10 bases map to TRBD1. There are 16 residues in the CDR3. Germline loops: CDR1 SGHDT, CDR2 YYEEEE. V was pared by 4 bases and J by 3 bases, with 10 bases of the junction left unmatched. The chain's CDR3 is CASSRPTGQGIYEQYF. CDR3 coding DNA: TGTGCCAGCAGCCGTCCAACGGGACAGGGGATCTACGAGCAGTACTTC.

The rearrangement joins TRBV6-4 to TRBJ1-1; no definite D call. This CDR3 spans 11 amino acids. The germline V gene has CDR1 MRHNA and CDR2 SNTAGT. V shed 6 bases and J shed 6 bases, with 8 bases lying between them. The CDR3 coding sequence is TGTGCCAGCAGGAGGGCCCCTGAAGCTTTCTTT. It yields the protein CASRRAPEAFF.

The CDR3 here is CASETGGENSPLHF. The CDR3 DNA follows: TGTGCCAGCGAAACGGGGGGCGAAAATTCACCCCTCCACTTT. This sequence joins TRBV28 and TRBJ1-6; possible D gene TRBD1, 6 bases. Germline CDR1 reads MDHEN; CDR2 reads SYDVKM. Between the trimmed V and J ends, which lost 8 bases and 7 bases, there was a span of 15 bases. This CDR3 region has 14 residues.

This clone occurred once. The chain employs TRBV6-5 and TRBJ2-7; 8 nucleotides agree with TRBD1. Germline CDR1 MNHEY, CDR2 SVGAGI. The CDR3 is made up of 13 amino acids. J was trimmed by 5 bases and V by 6 bases; bases with no gene match: 6. The CDR3 region is CASRWTGSDEQYF. The CDR3 nucleotides read TGTGCCAGCAGATGGACAGGGTCGGACGAGCAGTACTTC.

This chain links TRBV7-9 with TRBJ2-1, with 11 bases that match TRBD1. Germline CDR1 SEHNR, CDR2 FQNEAQ (reference sequence). V lost 5 bases and J lost 10; bases outside the gene matches: 10. The CDR3 runs to 15 residues. CDR3 nucleotide sequence: TGTGCCAGCAGCATAGGGACAGGGGGAGGTATGGAGCAGTTCTTC. Translated: CASSIGTGGGMEQFF.

V usage is TRBV28 and J usage is TRBJ1-5; weak D call: TRBD1 (5 bases). Trimming removed 10 bases from V and 3 bases from J, with 19 bases in between. This CDR3 region has 15 residues. Germline lookup yields CDR1 MDHEN and CDR2 SYDVKM. CDR3 sequence reads: CATETGGRNNQPQHF. The CDR3 bases are TGTGCCACCGAAACTGGGGGGAGGAACAATCAGCCCCAGCATTTT.

This CDR3 reads CASSRTGGNQPQHF. CDR3 sequence (DNA): TGCGCCAGCAGCCGAACCGGGGGCAATCAGCCCCAGCATTTT. The chain has TRBV5-1 and TRBJ1-5; D gene uncertain. CDR1 is SGHRS and CDR2 is YFSETQ in the germline V gene. V gave up 4 bases and J gave up 2 bases, with 10 bases separating them. The CDR3 totals 14 residues.

This chain uses TRBV19 with TRBJ1-5; D is unclear. V lost 3 bases and J lost 0, with 15 bases in between. The CDR3 is 17 amino acids. Germline CDR1 reads LNHDA; CDR2 reads SQIVND (reference sequence). CDR3 bases: TGTGCCAGTAGTATTCGTCGAACAGACTATAGCAATCAGCCCCAGCATTTT. This codes for CASSIRRTDYSNQPQHF. The full variable domain, in which reference TRBV19 and TRBJ1-5 provide the parts outside the CDR3, is DGGITQSPKYLFRKEGQNVTLSCEQNLNHDAMYWYRQDPGQGLRLIYYSQIVNDFQKGDIAEGYSVSREKKESFPLTVTSAQKNPTAFYLCASSIRRTDYSNQPQHFGDGTRLSIL.

This chain links TRBV3-1 (or the pseudogene TRBV3-2) with TRBJ2-1, with TRBD2 matching 12 bases. Trimming removed 4 bases from V and 5 bases from J; junction bases left unmatched: 6. CDR1 is LGHDT, CDR2 YNNKEL, per germline (reference sequence). The CDR3 is 16 residues long. The CDR3 DNA reads TGTGCCAGCAGCCCCGGGACTAGCGGGTGGAACAATGAGCAGTTCTTC. Its translation: CASSPGTSGWNNEQFF.

The chain recombines TRBV29-1 with TRBJ2-6; maybe TRBD1 (5 bases). Germline values: CDR1 SQVTM, CDR2 ANQGSEA. This CDR3 spans 15 amino acids. Trimming took off 6 bases at V and 0 bases at J, with 12 bases between the two ends. The CDR3 is CSVYQGNSGANVLTF. CDR3 coding DNA: TGCAGCGTCTACCAGGGAAACTCTGGGGCCAACGTCCTGACTTTC.